The 28 T cell receptor beta chains below come from one sample, sequenced in a study of OX40 agonist ivuxolimab in advanced cancers. Profiled with immunoSEQ multiplex PCR; TCRdb holds only in-frame clones, not every one. The sample yields 90,000 to 100,000 clones, around 85% seen once. This specimen consisted of CD4+ or CD8+ T cells sorted from blood, obtained in a trial of the OX40 agonist ivuxolimab. The receptor set was obtained from an adult with an advanced solid tumor such as melanoma, head and neck, liver or kidney cancer.

This chain connects TRBV28 to TRBJ1-4; 10 bases map to TRBD1. The CDR3 runs to 16 residues. Trimming at V came to 5 bases and at J to 1 base, leaving 4 bases not matched to a gene. Germline CDR1 reads MDHEN; CDR2 reads SYDVKM. The DNA for the CDR3 is TGTGCCAGCAGTCTAGACAGGGGGCTAACTAATGAAAAACTGTTTTTT. Its protein is CASSLDRGLTNEKLFF.

This clone was observed a single time. This chain links TRBV25-1 with TRBJ1-4, with a tentative D call TRBD1 (6 bases). Deletions cut 1 base from V and 6 bases from J, with 12 bases between. This CDR3 comprises 15 residues. CDR1 is MGHDK, CDR2 SYGVNS, per germline. This CDR3 is CASSESGALDEKLFF. DNA of the CDR3: TGTGCCAGCAGTGAATCAGGGGCGCTTGATGAAAAACTGTTTTTT.

The chain combines TRBV19 with TRBJ1-6; perhaps TRBD1 as D (5 bases). The germline CDR1 and CDR2 sequences are LNHDA and SQIVND (reference sequence). This CDR3 spans 15 amino acids. The V gene lost 4 bases and the J gene lost 2 bases, with 9 bases spanning the gap. The CDR3 region is CASSKGGAYNSPLHF. The DNA of the CDR3 is TGTGCCAGTAGTAAAGGAGGGGCCTATAATTCACCCCTCCACTTT.

This rearrangement joins TRBV2 to TRBJ2-3; 12 bases align to TRBD2. V was pared by 6 bases and J by 3 bases, with 7 bases of the junction left unmatched. Germline V CDR1 and CDR2: SNHLY, FYNNEI. This CDR3 is 16 amino acids long. The CDR3 spells CASRSPGTSGTDTQYF. The CDR3 DNA reads TGTGCCAGCAGGTCTCCCGGGACTAGCGGGACAGATACGCAGTATTTT.

The V gene is TRBV18, the J gene TRBJ2-1; TRBD2 agrees at 7 bases. CDR3 length: 15 amino acids. The germline CDR1 and CDR2 sequences are KGHSH and LQKENI. The ends lost 4 bases at V and 8 bases at J; junction bases unmatched: 11. For the CDR3, the DNA is TGTGCCAGCTCACGAGCGGGGTCCCCACCGGATGAGCAGTTCTTC. Protein: CASSRAGSPPDEQFF.

V usage is TRBV7-9 and J usage is TRBJ2-3; D gene ambiguous. Germline values: CDR1 SEHNR, CDR2 FQNEAQ (reference sequence). The CDR3 is made up of 13 amino acids. Deletions cut 4 bases from V and 1 base from J, with 6 bases between. The CDR3 spells CASSSTGTDTQYF. In nucleotides, the CDR3 is TGTGCCAGCAGCTCCACGGGCACAGATACGCAGTATTTT. Supplemented by reference TRBV7-9 and TRBJ2-3, the full variable domain reads DTGVSQNPRHKITKRGQNVTFRCDPISEHNRLYWYRQTLGQGPEFLTYFQNEAQLEKSRLLSDRFSAERPKGSFSTLEIQRTEQGDSAMYLCASSSTGTDTQYFGPGTRLTVL.

V is TRBV30 and J is TRBJ2-3; D gene ambiguous. Between the trimmed V and J ends, which lost 0 bases and 5 bases, there was a span of 6 bases. This CDR3 has 12 amino acids. Germline V gives CDR1 GTSNPN, CDR2 SVGIG (reference sequence). CDR3 coding DNA: TGTGCCTGGAGTGTATTCAGAGATACGCAGTATTTT. It yields the protein CAWSVFRDTQYF.

The gene calls are TRBV11-2 and TRBJ2-1; 7 nucleotides agree with TRBD1. Germline V gene sequence: CDR1 SGHAT, CDR2 FQNNGV. This CDR3 has 15 amino acids. V trimming: 6 bases; J trimming: 7 bases; junction bases outside the gene matches: 12. In nucleotides, the CDR3 is TGTGCCAGCAGTCGACAGGGCTTGATCGGGAATGAGCAGTTCTTC. Amino acids: CASSRQGLIGNEQFF.

J is TRBJ2-3 and V is TRBV2; D is uncertain. This CDR3 comprises 11 residues. V was trimmed by 8 bases and J by 6 bases, leaving 9 bases between them. Per the germline V gene, CDR1 is SNHLY and CDR2 is FYNNEI. Here the CDR3 DNA reads TGTGCCAGCCTACGCGTGGATACGCAGTATTTT. This sequence encodes CASLRVDTQYF.

The V call is TRBV5-6, the J call TRBJ1-1; D unclear. The CDR3 extends over 16 amino acids. Germline lookup yields CDR1 SGHDT and CDR2 YYEEEE. V was trimmed by 1 base and J by 0 bases, leaving 13 bases between them. DNA for the CDR3: TGTGCCAGCAGCTTGTTGGGCCCTCTTATGAACACTGAAGCTTTCTTT. This codes for CASSLLGPLMNTEAFF.

The V gene is TRBV6-4, the J gene TRBJ1-1; TRBD1 is a possible D gene (6 bases). CDR3 length equals 13 residues. The germline V gene has CDR1 MRHNA and CDR2 SNTAGT. V was clipped by 9 bases and J by 0 bases, with 11 bases between them. In DNA, the CDR3 is TGTGCCAGTTCAAGGGGGTTGAACACTGAAGCTTTCTTT. It is translated as CASSRGLNTEAFF.

With respect to this clone: A junction boundary mismatches the germline segment, possibly from a read error. CDR3 sequence reads: CASSLTGTALQNF. CDR3 DNA sequence: TGTGCCAGCAGCCTTACCGGGACAGCCCTCCAGAACTTC. This chain joins TRBV7-2 and TRBJ2-7; TRBD1 agrees at 7 bases. The CDR3 totals 13 residues. The V gene's germline CDR1 is SGHTA and CDR2 FQGNSA.

The chain links TRBV30 to TRBJ1-2, with D hard to call. The germline CDR1 and CDR2 sequences are GTSNPN and SVGIG (reference sequence). V lost 1 base and J 8 bases, leaving 8 bases between the germline ends. This CDR3 is built from 11 residues. The CDR3 nucleotides read TGTGCCTGGAGTGCTGGCGGAGGCTACACCTTC. As protein: CAWSAGGGYTF.

The J gene is TRBJ1-1, the V gene TRBV28; perhaps TRBD1 as D (5 bases). The V end lost 4 bases, the J end lost 4 bases, and 19 bases lay between the germline ends. This CDR3 spans 16 amino acids. Germline loops: CDR1 MDHEN, CDR2 SYDVKM. The CDR3 loop is CASSSAGTLGATEAFF. As DNA, the CDR3 is TGTGCCAGCAGTTCCGCCGGGACTTTAGGGGCCACTGAAGCTTTCTTT.

The chain is built from TRBV5-6 and TRBJ2-3, with a possible D match to TRBD2 (6 bases). Trimming left V 0 bases short and J 6 bases short, with 11 bases between. The CDR3 totals 14 residues. Germline V CDR1 and CDR2: SGHDT, YYEEEE. The CDR3 is CASSLERLEDTQYF. DNA for the CDR3: TGTGCCAGCAGCTTGGAACGACTAGAGGATACGCAGTATTTT.

The chain recombines TRBV19 with TRBJ2-1; TRBD2 aligns across 9 bases. CDR3 size: 13 residues. The V and J ends lost 6 bases and 8 bases, in that order; junction bases with no gene match: 5. From germline, CDR1 is LNHDA and CDR2 SQIVND (reference sequence). CDR3 loop: CASSLAGSDEQFF. CDR3 sequence (DNA): TGTGCCAGTAGCCTAGCGGGAAGTGATGAGCAGTTCTTC.

The V call is TRBV2, the J call TRBJ1-2; D is perhaps TRBD1 (6 bases). V shed 7 bases and J shed 4 bases, with 16 bases lying between them. Germline CDR1 SNHLY, CDR2 FYNNEI. This CDR3 spans 14 amino acids. Here the CDR3 DNA reads TGTGCCAGCACCTTCCGGGACATTTTCTATGGCTACACCTTC. Protein: CASTFRDIFYGYTF.

A few counts support this clone. This chain uses TRBV19 with TRBJ2-2; D remains unclear. Trimming cost V 6 bases and J 5 bases, with 10 bases left between them. Germline lookup yields CDR1 LNHDA and CDR2 SQIVND (reference sequence). The CDR3 covers 13 residues. CDR3 protein: CASRISSTGELFF. As DNA, the CDR3 is TGTGCCAGTAGGATTTCTAGTACCGGGGAGCTGTTTTTT.

V usage is TRBV7-9 and J usage is TRBJ1-1; unclear D gene. Germline assignment: CDR1 SEHNR and CDR2 FQNEAQ (reference sequence). The ends were cut back, 7 bases at V and 0 bases at J, with 6 bases in the middle. The CDR3 covers 12 residues. The CDR3 reads CASNRMNTEAFF. CDR3 in DNA: TGTGCCAGCAATCGCATGAACACTGAAGCTTTCTTT.

This clone was picked up a small number of times. The V gene is TRBV11-2, the J gene TRBJ1-1; 7 nucleotides match TRBD1. The ends lost 8 bases at V and 4 bases at J; junction bases unmatched: 7. Germline V gives CDR1 SGHAT, CDR2 FQNNGV. The CDR3 extends over 13 amino acids. The CDR3 reads CASQKTGSTEAFF. In DNA form, the CDR3 reads TGTGCCAGCCAAAAGACAGGGAGCACTGAAGCTTTCTTT.

This clone appeared once. This chain links TRBV6-6 with TRBJ1-5; no clear D. CDR1 and CDR2 (germline): MNHNY, SVGAGI (reference sequence). Between the trimmed V and J ends, which lost 5 bases and 2 bases, there was a span of 7 bases. There are 13 residues in the CDR3. CDR3 nucleotides: TGTGCCAGCAGTCCCGGGGGCAATCAGCCCCAGCATTTT. Translated: CASSPGGNQPQHF.

The chain uses TRBV11-2 and TRBJ2-1; TRBD2 aligns across 14 bases. The CDR3 has 15 residues. V dropped 10 bases and J dropped 7; count of bases not matched to a gene: 9. Germline V gives CDR1 SGHAT, CDR2 FQNNGV. The CDR3 loop is CATGLAGELWNEQFF. The CDR3 region has the DNA TGTGCCACGGGACTAGCGGGAGAGCTTTGGAATGAGCAGTTCTTC.

This chain links TRBV6-6 with TRBJ2-7; 7 bases match TRBD1. Germline lookup yields CDR1 MNHNY and CDR2 SVGAGI (reference sequence). The CDR3 runs to 15 residues. The V gene end was trimmed by 2 bases and the J gene end by 1 base; junction bases not matched to a gene: 5. The CDR3 sequence is CASSYPPGGSYEQYV. The CDR3 DNA is TGTGCCAGCAGTTACCCCCCAGGGGGATCCTACGAGCAGTACGTC.

CDR3 protein: CASSQLDRGRPGTSGKITYEQYV. CDR3 nucleotide sequence: TGCGCCAGCAGTCAGTTAGACAGGGGGCGACCCGGGACTAGCGGTAAGATCACCTACGAGCAGTACGTC. The chain combines TRBV23-1 with TRBJ2-7, with a tentative D call TRBD2 (11 bases). TRBV23-1 is assigned to the ORF class and has an uncertain function. The V end was cut by 3 bases, the J end by 2 bases, with 38 bases between. The CDR3 runs to 23 residues.

The chain uses TRBV7-2 and TRBJ1-1, with no clear D. The CDR3 has 13 amino acids. Germline CDR1 is SGHTA and CDR2 is FQGNSA. V was shortened by 7 bases and J by 2 bases, with 11 bases between the two germline ends. The CDR3 bases are TGTGCCAGCACAAGGGTGAGAAACACTGAAGCTTTCTTT. Translated, it gives CASTRVRNTEAFF. The whole variable domain, remainder taken from reference TRBV7-2 and TRBJ1-1, is GAGVSQSPSNKVTEKGKDVELRCDPISGHTALYWYRQSLGQGLEFLIYFQGNSAPDKSGLPSDRFSAERTGGSVSTLTIQRTQQEDSAVYLCASTRVRNTEAFFGQGTRLTVV.

V is TRBV11-2 and J is TRBJ2-1, with a weak D call TRBD1 (5 bases). Looked up from germline, CDR1 is SGHAT and CDR2 is FQNNGV. This CDR3 has 12 residues. Trimming removed 4 bases from V and 8 bases from J, with 9 bases in between. The CDR3 sequence: CASSSRVYEQFF. For the CDR3, the DNA is TGTGCCAGCAGCTCCAGGGTTTATGAGCAGTTCTTC. The whole variable domain, remainder taken from reference TRBV11-2 and TRBJ2-1, is EAGVAQSPRYKIIEKRQSVAFWCNPISGHATLYWYQQILGQGPKLLIQFQNNGVVDDSQLPKDRFSAERLKGVDSTLKIQPAKLEDSAVYLCASSSRVYEQFFGPGTRLTVL.

The chain links TRBV2 to TRBJ2-3; D tentatively reads TRBD1 or TRBD2 (5 bases each). Per germline, CDR1 SNHLY and CDR2 FYNNEI. V gave up 7 bases and J gave up 4 bases, with 21 bases separating them. The CDR3 is made up of 16 amino acids. The CDR3 region is CASTVGTAGSADTQYF. In DNA, the CDR3 is TGTGCCAGCACCGTAGGGACGGCTGGATCGGCAGATACGCAGTATTTT.

The gene calls are TRBV5-5 and TRBJ2-7; TRBD2 matches at 7 bases. Looked up from germline, CDR1 is SGHKS and CDR2 is YYEKEE (reference sequence). V lost 3 bases and J lost 5; bases outside the gene matches: 5. The CDR3 has 13 amino acids. The chain's CDR3 is CASSSWTRDEQYV. The CDR3 nucleotides are TGTGCCAGCAGCTCGTGGACTAGAGACGAGCAGTACGTC.